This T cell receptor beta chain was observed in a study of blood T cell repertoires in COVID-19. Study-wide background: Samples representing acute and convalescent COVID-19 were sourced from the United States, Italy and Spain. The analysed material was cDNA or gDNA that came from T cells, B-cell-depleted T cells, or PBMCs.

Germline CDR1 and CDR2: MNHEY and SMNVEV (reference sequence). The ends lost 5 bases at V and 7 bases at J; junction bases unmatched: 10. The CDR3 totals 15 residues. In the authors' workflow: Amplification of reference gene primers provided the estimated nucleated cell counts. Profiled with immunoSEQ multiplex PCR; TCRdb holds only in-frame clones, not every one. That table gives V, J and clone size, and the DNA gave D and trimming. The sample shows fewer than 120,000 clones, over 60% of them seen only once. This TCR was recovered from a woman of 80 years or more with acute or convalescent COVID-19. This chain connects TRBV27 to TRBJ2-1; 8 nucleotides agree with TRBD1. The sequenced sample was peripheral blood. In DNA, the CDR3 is TGTGCCAGCAGTCAATCCGGGACAGGTGGGAATGAGCAGTTCTTC. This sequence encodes CASSQSGTGGNEQFF.